This T cell receptor beta chain was recovered during a study of T cell changes during pregnancy in multiple sclerosis. This CDR3 is 15 amino acids long. Germline-derived CDR1 and CDR2 are SGHTA and FQGNSA. V was cut by 0 bases and J by 1 base, with 8 bases left in between. Some clones are missing from TCRdb's copy, which holds only in-frame ones; the method was immunoSEQ multiplex PCR. The sample contains around 53,000 clones, over 80% of which appear only once. The gene calls are TRBV7-2 and TRBJ2-3; D might be TRBD2 (6 bases). This TCR came from a female donor with multiple sclerosis, enrolled in a pregnancy study. The input for sequencing was CD4+ T cells from peripheral blood mononuclear cells, taken after pregnancy. The CDR3 DNA reads TGTGCCAGCAGCTTAGCGCCTAGCGGCACAGATACGCAGTATTTT. Protein product: CASSLAPSGTDTQYF.